This TCR beta chain was obtained from a study of T cell repertoires in cytomegalovirus infection. In the study overall: A matching HLA type, together with CMV infection, was signaled by public TCR beta signatures.

Germline V gene data show CDR1 as LGHNA and CDR2 as YSLEER. This CDR3 is built from 16 residues. V shed 0 bases and J shed 0 bases, with 8 bases lying between them. Concerning this clonotype: The antigen is not known.

TCRdb reprocessed the reads with MiXCR, giving one entry per CDR3 protein. The repertoire has fewer than 900,000 distinct CDR3 sequences, 29% of them found once; the top ten carry 10% to 15%. The chain carries TRBV4-3 and TRBJ1-4; no reliable D call. The specimen was cultured CD8+ T cells from PBMCs, collected from culture after CMV antigen stimulation. The source is a human donor in good health (CMV status not recorded). Some clones in this sample may be carry-over from other donors' samples. The CDR3 DNA reads as TGCGCCAGCAGCCAAGAGCCTGGGACAACTAATGAAAAACTGTTTTTT. It translates to CASSQEPGTTNEKLFF.